Listed here is a single T cell receptor (beta chain). Germline lookup yields CDR1 SGHAT and CDR2 FQNNGV. The CDR3 contains 15 residues. V was clipped by 1 base and J by 3 bases; unmatched bases: 5. Sequenced by immunoSEQ multiplex PCR; TCRdb stores in-frame clones only, minus some. The table lists tens of thousands of clones, over 60% of them singletons, with around 21% in the top ten. This sample was included in a study of OX40 agonist ivuxolimab in advanced cancers. The chain uses TRBV11-2 and TRBJ1-2; TRBD1 matches 7 bases. The sequence was obtained from an adult with an advanced solid tumor such as melanoma, head and neck, liver or kidney cancer. Material: CD4+ or CD8+ T cells sorted from blood, obtained in a trial of the OX40 agonist ivuxolimab. This chain's CDR3 is CASSLAPQGDYGYTF. The CDR3 nucleotides read TGTGCCAGCAGCTTAGCCCCCCAGGGGGACTATGGCTACACCTTC.